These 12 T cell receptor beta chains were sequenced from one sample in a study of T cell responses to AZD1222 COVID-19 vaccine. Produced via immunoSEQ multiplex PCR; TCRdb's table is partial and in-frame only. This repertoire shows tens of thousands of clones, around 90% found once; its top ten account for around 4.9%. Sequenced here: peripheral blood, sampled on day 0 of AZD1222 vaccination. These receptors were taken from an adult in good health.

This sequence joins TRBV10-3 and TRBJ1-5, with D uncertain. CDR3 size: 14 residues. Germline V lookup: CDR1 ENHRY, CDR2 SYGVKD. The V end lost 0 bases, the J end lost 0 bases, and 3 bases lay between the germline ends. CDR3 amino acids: CAISESSSNQPQHF. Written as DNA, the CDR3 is TGTGCCATCAGTGAGTCGAGTAGCAATCAGCCCCAGCATTTT.

CDR3 sequence: CASSPGRGGNTGELFF. CDR3 coding DNA: TGTGCCAGTAGTCCCGGGCGAGGGGGGAACACCGGGGAGCTGTTTTTT. The chain links TRBV19 to TRBJ2-2; a possible D gene is TRBD1 (6 bases). This CDR3 is 16 amino acids long. Between the trimmed V and J ends, which lost 5 bases and 1 base, there was a span of 14 bases. Germline V gene lookup returns CDR1 LNHDA and CDR2 SQIVND (reference sequence).

CDR3 DNA sequence: TGCGTCGCGGAGAACACTGAAGCTTTCTTT. Protein sequence: CVAENTEAFF. This chain links TRBV23-1 with TRBJ1-1; D is undetermined. TRBV23-1 is an open reading frame, and its role is uncertain. The CDR3 runs to 10 residues.

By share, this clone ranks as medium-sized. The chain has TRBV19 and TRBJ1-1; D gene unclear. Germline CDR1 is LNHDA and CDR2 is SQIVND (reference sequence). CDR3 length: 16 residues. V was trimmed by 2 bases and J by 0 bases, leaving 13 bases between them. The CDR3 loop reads CASSIWPDYMNTEAFF. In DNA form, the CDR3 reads TGTGCCAGTAGTATATGGCCAGATTACATGAACACTGAAGCTTTCTTT.

Here the CDR3 DNA reads TGTGCCAGCAGCCAAGATATAGCTCACTACGAGCAGTACTTC. This sequence encodes CASSQDIAHYEQYF. V usage is TRBV3-1 (or the pseudogene TRBV3-2) and J usage is TRBJ2-7; D uncertain. V was trimmed by 0 bases and J by 3 bases, leaving 9 bases between them. Germline CDR1 and CDR2: LGHDT and YNNKEL (reference sequence). The CDR3 spans 14 residues.

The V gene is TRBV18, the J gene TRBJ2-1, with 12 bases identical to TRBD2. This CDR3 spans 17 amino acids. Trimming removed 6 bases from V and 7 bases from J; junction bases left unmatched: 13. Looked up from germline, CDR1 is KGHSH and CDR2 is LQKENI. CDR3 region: CASSLRTSGVERNEQFF. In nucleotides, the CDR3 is TGTGCCAGCTCCCTCCGGACTAGCGGGGTCGAAAGGAATGAGCAGTTCTTC.

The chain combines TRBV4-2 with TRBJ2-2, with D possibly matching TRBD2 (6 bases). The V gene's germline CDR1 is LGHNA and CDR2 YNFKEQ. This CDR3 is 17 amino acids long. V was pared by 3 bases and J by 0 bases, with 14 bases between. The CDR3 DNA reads TGTGCCAGCAGCCAGGGGCGGGGATCCGCGAACACCGGGGAGCTGTTTTTT. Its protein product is CASSQGRGSANTGELFF.

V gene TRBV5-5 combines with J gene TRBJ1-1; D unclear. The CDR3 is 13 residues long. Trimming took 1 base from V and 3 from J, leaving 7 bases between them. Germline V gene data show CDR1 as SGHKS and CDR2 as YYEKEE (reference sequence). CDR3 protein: CASSLSPDTEAFF. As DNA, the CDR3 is TGTGCCAGCAGCTTGTCTCCAGACACTGAAGCTTTCTTT. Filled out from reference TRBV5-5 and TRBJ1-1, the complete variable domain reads DAGVTQSPTHLIKTRGQQVTLRCSPISGHKSVSWYQQVLGQGPQFIFQYYEKEERGRGNFPDRFSARQFPNYSSELNVNALLLGDSALYLCASSLSPDTEAFFGQGTRLTVV.

For the CDR3, the DNA is TGTGCCAGCAGCGGGCGCAGGGGATCGGTCTATGGCTACACCTTC. This sequence encodes CASSGRRGSVYGYTF. V is TRBV21-1 and J is TRBJ1-2; whether TRBD1, the table's D call, matches the DNA was not checked. TRBV21-1 is a pseudogene segment. The CDR3 covers 15 residues.

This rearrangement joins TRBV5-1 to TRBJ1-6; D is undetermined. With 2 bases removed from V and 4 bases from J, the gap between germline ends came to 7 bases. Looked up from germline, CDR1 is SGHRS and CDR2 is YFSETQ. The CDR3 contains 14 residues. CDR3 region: CASSFDMYNSPLHF. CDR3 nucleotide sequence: TGCGCCAGCAGCTTTGATATGTATAATTCACCCCTCCACTTT.

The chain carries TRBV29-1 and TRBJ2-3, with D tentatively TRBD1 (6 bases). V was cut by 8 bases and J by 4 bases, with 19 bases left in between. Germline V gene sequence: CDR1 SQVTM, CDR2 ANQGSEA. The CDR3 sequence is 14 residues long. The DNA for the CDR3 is TGCAGCTCCCGAGAGAGGGGGACCTCAGATACGCAGTATTTT. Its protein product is CSSRERGTSDTQYF.

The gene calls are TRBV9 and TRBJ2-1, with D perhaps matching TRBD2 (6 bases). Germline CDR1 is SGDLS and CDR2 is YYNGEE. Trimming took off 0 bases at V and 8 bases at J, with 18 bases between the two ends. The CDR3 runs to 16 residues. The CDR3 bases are TGTGCCAGCAGCGTAGGGGACTCATCTAGAGGTTATGAGCAGTTCTTC. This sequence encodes CASSVGDSSRGYEQFF. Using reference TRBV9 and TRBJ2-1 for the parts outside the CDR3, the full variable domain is DSGVTQTPKHLITATGQRVTLRCSPRSGDLSVYWYQQSLDQGLQFLIQYYNGEERAKGNILERFSAQQFPDLHSELNLSSLELGDSALYFCASSVGDSSRGYEQFFGPGTRLTVL.